This section outlines one T cell receptor (beta chain) sequence together with its context. These data originate in a study of T cell changes during pregnancy in multiple sclerosis. Using immunoSEQ multiplex PCR, the repertoire was profiled, and TCRdb retains in-frame clones only, with some absent. The data contain about 31,000 clones, almost 90% of them singletons. J lost 3 bases, V lost 3 bases, and 10 bases had no gene match. Germline loops: CDR1 SGHNT, CDR2 YYREEE (reference sequence). This CDR3 spans 16 amino acids. The chain joins TRBV5-4 to TRBJ1-2; 8 nucleotides align to TRBD1. This material consisted of CD4+ T cells from peripheral blood mononuclear cells, taken in the first trimester of pregnancy. This clonotype was sampled from a female donor in good health, enrolled as a control in a pregnancy study. Written as DNA, the CDR3 is TGTGCCAGCAGCTGGGAGGGGAACAGGGGGGACTATGGCTACACCTTC. Encoded protein: CASSWEGNRGDYGYTF.